The source of this TCR beta chain is a study of blood T cell repertoires in COVID-19. Background on the study: Material from acute and convalescent COVID-19 was sourced from the United States, Italy and Spain.

TCRdb keeps only in-frame clones here, not all; method: immunoSEQ multiplex PCR. The top ten hold approximately 3.3% of the sample, which has approximately 230,000 clones, nearly 90% seen once. Germline V lookup: CDR1 MNHEY, CDR2 SVGAGI. The CDR3 loop spans 14 amino acids. Trimming pared 7 bases from V and 6 bases from J, leaving 15 bases between. This chain joins TRBV6-5 and TRBJ1-4; D is unresolved. The origin of this receptor is a man between 18 and 35 years old with active or convalescent COVID-19. Sequencing used peripheral blood. CDR3 coding DNA: TGTGCCAGCATTAACCGGGGAGGTGATGAAAAACTGTTTTTT. It encodes CASINRGGDEKLFF.